The source of this TCR beta chain is a study of vaccination and CD4 T cells after COVID-19. This clonotype was recorded a few times. The target antigen is unknown. Regarding the study as a whole: Convalescent patients' vaccine-specific clones were spike mono-reactive in 304 of 307 cases.

The Oncomine TCR Beta short-read assay was what sequenced the DNA obtained from cultured CD4+ T cells. Via MiXCR, TCRdb re-called the PCR reads, giving one row per CDR3 protein. Among some 6,900 distinct CDR3 sequences listed, around 33% were seen once. The V and J ends lost 5 bases and 7 bases, in that order; junction bases with no gene match: 8. The CDR3 extends over 14 amino acids. CDR1 and CDR2 (germline): DFQATT, SNEGSKA (reference sequence). Treatment meaning: approximately nine-day PBMC culture with coronavirus spike peptide pools or control peptides (ViraFEST assay). Those CD4+ T cells from the unexposed donor predate the COVID-19 pandemic (2011-2018).

The chain employs TRBV20-1 and TRBJ2-1; 10 bases fit TRBD1. What was sequenced was CD4+ T cells from blood, cultured in vitro. This sequence originates from a human donor in good health. The CDR3 coding sequence is TGCAGTGCTTCCAGGACAGGGGGGGAGAATGAGCAGTTCTTC. Its translation is CSASRTGGENEQFF.